Presented here are 27 T cell receptor beta chains from one specimen sequenced in a study of CD8+CD57+ T cells in acquired aplastic anemia listed by TCRdb under 2018. Patients chosen for sequencing had shown expansion of CD8+CD57+ cells by flow cytometry. The instrument given in TCRdb is Illumina HiSeq 2000. Genomic DNA served as template for TCR beta VDJ combination and CDR3 sequence profiling. Using fastp trimming at Q25 and MiXCR clonotype assembly, TCRdb reanalyzed the public sequencing data and kept in-frame beta chains. Entries that share a CDR3 protein sequence are merged under the most common genes and DNA. The sample data list some 140,000 distinct CDR3 sequences, and approximately 52% of these were observed just once. Clones ranked in the top ten supply around 12% of the sample. What was sequenced was sorted CD4+, CD8+, or CD8+CD57+ T cells (not recorded which) from PBMCs. All receptors derive from a human donor with aplastic anemia.

This clonotype was found a few times. One end of the junction does not line up with germline, which may come from a read error. This rearrangement joins TRBV6-1 to TRBJ2-3; the D gene is possibly TRBD1 (5 bases). Germline CDR1 and CDR2: MNHNS and SASEGT. The CDR3 spans 14 residues. Here the CDR3 DNA reads TGTGCCAGCGGTCTTGGCCAGGGCACAGGTACGCAGTATTTT. Translation: CASGLGQGTGTQYF.

As for this clonotype: At one end the junction does not follow the germline gene, possibly because of a read error. This chain connects TRBV5-1 to TRBJ2-7; D not resolved. This CDR3 comprises 14 residues. Germline CDR1 SGHRS, CDR2 YFSETQ. CDR3 protein: CASSLDGSVYEQHF. Here the CDR3 DNA reads TGCGCCAGCAGCTTGGATGGCAGTGTCTACGAGCAACACTTC.

This chain links TRBV4-2 with TRBJ2-7, with no clear D. The ends were cut back, 3 bases at V and 4 bases at J, with 28 bases in the middle. In germline, CDR1 is LGHNA, CDR2 YNFKEQ. CDR3 size: 19 residues. The CDR3 nucleotides are TGTGCCAGCAGCCAGACCGACACCCGGACGGTCCTGAGTCGGTACGAGCAGTACTTC. Its translation: CASSQTDTRTVLSRYEQYF.

This clonotype came up once. The V and J genes are TRBV9 and TRBJ1-1; D remains ambiguous. Germline CDR1 and CDR2: SGDLS and YYNGEE. V was pared by 0 bases and J by 10 bases, with 13 bases between. The CDR3 loop spans 13 amino acids. CDR3 residues: CASSVAHGSGAFF. As DNA, the CDR3 is TGTGCCAGCAGCGTAGCTCACGGGTCCGGAGCTTTCTTT.

The chain employs TRBV19 and TRBJ2-3; D may be TRBD1 or TRBD2 (6 bases each). Deletions cut 1 base from V and 6 bases from J, with 11 bases between. The CDR3 contains 14 residues. Per germline, CDR1 LNHDA and CDR2 SQIVND (reference sequence). CDR3 DNA sequence: TGTGCCAGTAGTATAGGGGGGGCCACGGATACGCAGTATTTT. This gives the protein CASSIGGATDTQYF.

The gene calls are TRBV5-6 and TRBJ1-4; weak D call: TRBD1 (6 bases). Germline assignment: CDR1 SGHDT and CDR2 YYEEEE. CDR3 length: 16 amino acids. V was pared by 4 bases and J by 7 bases, with 20 bases between. The CDR3 is CASSIDPGQRSEKLFF. CDR3 bases: TGTGCCAGCAGCATCGATCCGGGACAACGGAGTGAAAAACTGTTTTTT.

The CDR3 sequence: CASSWTSGDTGELFF. The CDR3, as DNA: TGTGCCAGTAGCTGGACTAGCGGGGACACCGGGGAGCTGTTTTTT. The chain recombines TRBV19 with TRBJ2-2; the match to TRBD2 covers 12 bases. The CDR3 length is 15 residues. Germline V lookup: CDR1 LNHDA, CDR2 SQIVND (reference sequence). With 6 bases clipped from V and 3 bases from J, the junction kept 2 bases outside the gene matches.

To note about this clonotype: A much more abundant neighbour one base away suggests this may be a read error. The rearrangement links TRBV6-5 to TRBJ1-5; tentative D call: TRBD1 (5 bases). CDR3 length equals 13 residues. From germline, CDR1 is MNHEY and CDR2 SVGAGI. CDR3 loop: CASGYVRSGTEHF. In DNA form, the CDR3 reads TGTGCCAGCGGTTACGTTCGGTCCGGGACGGAGCATTTT.

This clonotype was seen many times. The chain's CDR3 is CASSQEGVSSYEQYF. The CDR3 DNA sequence: TGCGCCAGCAGCCAGGAGGGGGTTAGCTCCTACGAGCAGTACTTC. This chain uses TRBV4-1 with TRBJ2-7; D possibly uses TRBD1 or TRBD2 (6 bases each). Germline V gene sequence: CDR1 MGHRA, CDR2 YSYEKL. Trimming stripped 3 bases from V and 0 bases from J, with 12 bases between. The CDR3 totals 15 residues.

This clonotype has ten or more counts. The chain joins TRBV4-3 to TRBJ2-7; D perhaps matches TRBD2 (6 bases). CDR3 size: 15 residues. V lost 2 bases and J 0 bases, leaving 11 bases between the germline ends. CDR1 and CDR2 from the germline V gene are LGHNA and YSLEER. The CDR3, as DNA: TGCGCCAGCAGCCAACATCTGGGGGGCTCCTACGAGCAGTACTTC. It yields the protein CASSQHLGGSYEQYF.

This clonotype was seen many times. The J gene is TRBJ1-1, the V gene TRBV10-3; possibly TRBD1 for D (6 bases). The germline gives CDR1 ENHRY, CDR2 SYGVKD. The length of the CDR3 is 14 residues. V lost 2 bases and J 4 bases, leaving 11 bases between the germline ends. The CDR3 sequence is CAISEPGDSTEAFF. The CDR3 coding sequence is TGTGCCATCAGTGAGCCAGGGGATAGCACTGAAGCTTTCTTT.

This clonotype appeared many times. The chain employs TRBV5-1 and TRBJ1-3; 11 positions match TRBD1. V dropped 4 bases and J dropped 3; count of bases not matched to a gene: 3. The CDR3 runs 15 residues. Germline assignment: CDR1 SGHRS and CDR2 YFSETQ. The CDR3 spells CASSLDRGLGNTIYF. The CDR3 DNA follows: TGCGCCAGCAGCCTGGACAGGGGGCTTGGAAACACCATATATTTT.

This clonotype was picked up many times. This chain joins TRBV15 and TRBJ2-1; TRBD1 matches at 8 bases. Germline V gives CDR1 LNHNV, CDR2 YYDKDF (reference sequence). The ends lost 0 bases at V and 6 bases at J; junction bases unmatched: 7. CDR3 length equals 16 residues. The CDR3 sequence is CATSRDSQGAPNEQFF. CDR3 in DNA: TGTGCCACCAGCAGAGATAGCCAGGGGGCCCCCAATGAGCAGTTCTTC. Full variable domain (missing parts from reference TRBV15 and TRBJ2-1): DAMVIQNPRYQVTQFGKPVTLSCSQTLNHNVMYWYQQKSSQAPKLLFHYYDKDFNNEADTPDNFQSRRPNTSFCFLDIRSPGLGDTAMYLCATSRDSQGAPNEQFFGPGTRLTVL.

This clonotype was counted ten times or more. The chain employs TRBV2 and TRBJ2-1, with TRBD2 identical over 9 bases. CDR3 length: 17 residues. The trim removed 6 bases at V and 4 bases at J, leaving 13 bases unmatched. CDR1 is SNHLY and CDR2 is FYNNEI in the germline V gene. The CDR3 nucleotides are TGTGCCAGCAGCTGGGACGGGCTAGCGGGGCGTTACAATGAGCAGTTCTTC. This translates into CASSWDGLAGRYNEQFF.

This clonotype was observed at least ten times. The rearrangement links TRBV4-1 to TRBJ2-2, with D possibly TRBD2 on 5 matching bases. The CDR3 extends over 16 amino acids. The V end lost 0 bases, the J end lost 2 bases, and 10 bases lay between the germline ends. Germline V gene lookup returns CDR1 MGHRA and CDR2 YSYEKL. The CDR3 region has the DNA TGCGCCAGCAGCCAAGACGGGGAAACTAACACCGGGGAGCTGTTTTTT. Encoded protein: CASSQDGETNTGELFF.

The CDR3 nucleotides are TGCAGCGTTGTTGAAACAGCGAACACTGAAGCTTTCTTT. Translated: CSVVETANTEAFF. This rearrangement joins TRBV29-1 to TRBJ1-1; D ambiguous. The germline V gene has CDR1 SQVTM and CDR2 ANQGSEA. CDR3 length: 13 amino acids. V lost 4 bases and J lost 1, with 10 bases in between.

This clonotype was observed a handful of times. This rearrangement joins TRBV29-1 to TRBJ1-6, with no clear D. Trimming removed 6 bases from V and 6 bases from J, with 12 bases in between. CDR1 is SQVTM and CDR2 is ANQGSEA in the germline V gene. CDR3 length: 13 amino acids. CDR3 DNA sequence: TGCAGCGTAGCTCTCAGAAGTAATTCACCCCTCCACTTT. Translation: CSVALRSNSPLHF. Variable domain in full (rest from reference TRBV29-1 and TRBJ1-6): SAVISQKPSRDICQRGTSLTIQCQVDSQVTMMFWYRQQPGQSLTLIATANQGSEATYESGFVIDKFPISRPNLTFSTLTVSNMSPEDSSIYLCSVALRSNSPLHFGNGTRLTVT.

There are many counts of this clonotype. The rearrangement joins TRBV9 to TRBJ1-2, with D perhaps TRBD1 (5 bases). The CDR3 sequence is 14 residues long. V lost 0 bases and J lost 3, with 9 bases in between. CDR1 SGDLS and CDR2 YYNGEE come from the germline V gene. Here the CDR3 reads CASSVVGTHYGYTF. CDR3 coding DNA: TGTGCCAGCAGCGTAGTAGGGACTCACTATGGCTACACCTTC.

The chain joins TRBV29-1 to TRBJ1-2, with D uncertain. CDR1 is SQVTM and CDR2 is ANQGSEA in the germline V gene. Trimming took off 4 bases at V and 0 bases at J, with 6 bases between the two ends. The CDR3 is 12 residues long. CDR3 in DNA: TGCAGCGTTGCCCAGACTAACTATGGCTACACCTTC. Its protein product is CSVAQTNYGYTF.

A few counts support this clonotype. The rearrangement links TRBV6-1 to TRBJ1-1; 11 bases map to TRBD1. Per the germline V gene, CDR1 is MNHNS and CDR2 is SASEGT. Trimming at V came to 5 bases and at J to 0 bases, leaving 11 bases not matched to a gene. The CDR3 sequence is 18 residues long. DNA for the CDR3: TGTGCCAGCAGTCCCGGGACAGGGGGTTACCGAATGAACACTGAAGCTTTCTTT. Protein sequence: CASSPGTGGYRMNTEAFF.

This clonotype was counted many times. The chain employs TRBV2 and TRBJ1-2; the D gene is possibly TRBD1 (6 bases). The V end was cut by 7 bases, the J end by 3 bases, with 15 bases between. This CDR3 comprises 14 residues. Germline assignment: CDR1 SNHLY and CDR2 FYNNEI. The CDR3 sequence: CASKLQGGDYGYTF. The CDR3 bases are TGTGCCAGCAAGCTCCAAGGGGGGGACTATGGCTACACCTTC.

V and J are TRBV7-8 and TRBJ2-7; TRBD1 agrees at 9 bases. Germline CDR1 is SGHVS and CDR2 is FQNEAQ. The CDR3 is 15 amino acids. Unmatched junction bases numbered 4, after V lost 1 base and J lost 3 bases. The CDR3 nucleotides read TGTGCCAGCAGCTTAGATACAGGGGGCAGCTACGAGCAGTACTTC. Translating gives CASSLDTGGSYEQYF. The variable domain in full, with the rest retrieved from reference TRBV7-8 and TRBJ2-7, is GAGVSQSPRYKVAKRGQDVALRCDPISGHVSLFWYQQALGQGPEFLTYFQNEAQLDKSGLPSDRFFAERPEGSVSTLKIQRTQQEDSAVYLCASSLDTGGSYEQYFGPGTRLTVT.

This clonotype was seen many times. The gene calls are TRBV6-2 or TRBV6-3 and TRBJ2-7; 8 bases map to TRBD2. CDR1 and CDR2 (germline): MNHEY, SVGEGT. V lost 4 bases to trimming and J lost 2 bases; unmatched junction nucleotides: 4. The CDR3 sequence is 14 residues long. The CDR3 DNA is TGTGCCAGCAGTTGGGGACTAGGTGCCTACGAGCAGTACTTC. This sequence encodes CASSWGLGAYEQYF.

With respect to this clonotype: The junction shows a germline mismatch at one end, possibly a read error. The V call is TRBV5-1, the J call TRBJ2-7; 8 bases line up with TRBD2. Germline V gene lookup returns CDR1 SGHRS and CDR2 YFSETQ. The CDR3 contains 16 residues. CDR3 in amino acids: CASSYSLAVSSYGQYF. The CDR3 coding sequence is TGCGCCAGCAGCTATTCACTAGCGGTGAGCTCCTACGGGCAGTACTTC. Full variable domain (rest looked up from reference TRBV5-1 and TRBJ2-7): KAGVTQTPRYLIKTRGQQVTLSCSPISGHRSVSWYQQTPGQGLQFLFEYFSETQRNKGNFPGRFSGRQFSNSRSEMNVSTLELGDSALYLCASSYSLAVSSYGQYFGPGTRLTVT.

The chain links TRBV7-9 to TRBJ1-6; D unresolved. Germline CDR1 reads SEHNR; CDR2 reads FQNEAQ (reference sequence). CDR3 length: 11 residues. Trimming stripped 5 bases from V and 8 bases from J, with 4 bases between. CDR3 in amino acids: CASSPDSPLHF. The CDR3, as DNA: TGTGCCAGCAGCCCCGATTCACCCCTCCACTTT.

This chain links TRBV7-9 with TRBJ2-5; no clear D gene. V lost 1 base, J lost 2 bases, and 8 bases lay in between. The germline CDR1 and CDR2 sequences are SEHNR and FQNEAQ (reference sequence). The CDR3 spans 14 residues. CDR3: CASSLGREQETQYF. CDR3 DNA: TGTGCCAGCAGCTTAGGCCGCGAACAAGAGACCCAGTACTTC.

A few counts support this clonotype. The chain employs TRBV10-3 and TRBJ1-5, with a weak D call TRBD1 (6 bases). This CDR3 is 18 amino acids long. Germline loops: CDR1 ENHRY, CDR2 SYGVKD. V lost 1 base and J 1 base, leaving 17 bases between the germline ends. CDR3 region: CAISEFPGGGISNQPQHF. CDR3 DNA: TGTGCCATCAGTGAGTTTCCCGGAGGGGGAATCAGCAATCAGCCCCAGCATTTT.